This T cell receptor (beta chain) is drawn from a study of blood T cell repertoires in COVID-19. Overall study: The United States, Italy and Spain were the sources of the acute and convalescent COVID-19 samples. Sample material is recorded as cDNA or gDNA derived from T cells, B-cell-depleted T cells, or PBMCs.

The V gene end was trimmed by 2 bases and the J gene end by 2 bases; junction bases not matched to a gene: 2. The CDR3 has 15 amino acids. Germline values: CDR1 MNHEY, CDR2 SVGAGI. In the authors' methods: Nucleated cell number was recorded as an estimate derived from reference gene primer amplification. Generated by immunoSEQ multiplex PCR, the TCRdb table keeps only in-frame clones and is missing some. V, J and clone size are taken as reported in that table, and D and trimming were inferred from the DNA itself. Of 150,000 to 200,000 clones listed, 65% to 80% are singletons. Sequenced sample: peripheral blood. The genes are TRBV6-5 and TRBJ2-3; TRBD2 agrees at 9 bases. This clonotype originated in a man in his 60s with acute or convalescent COVID-19. The CDR3 here is CASSYERGDTDTQYF. The CDR3 nucleotides are TGTGCCAGCAGTTACGAGCGGGGGGACACAGATACGCAGTATTTT.